These 7 T cell receptor beta chains were all obtained from the same sample, sequenced in a study of T cells in Graves' hyperthyroidism and ophthalmopathy. The source material, RNA transcripts, was used to amplify TCR beta CDR3 regions. Using the HTBI primer set, a first-round RT-PCR was run on the TCR CDR3. TCRdb ran MiXCR on the multiplex PCR reads and lists one entry per CDR3 protein. The sample contains 300,000 to 450,000 distinct CDR3 sequences, 14% of which appear only once. Sequencing used blood. These receptor sequences come from a woman in her 30s with Graves' ophthalmopathy.

V usage is TRBV9 and J usage is TRBJ1-1, with a possible D match to TRBD1 (5 bases). Germline loops: CDR1 SGDLS, CDR2 YYNGEE. Trimming took off 1 base at V and 6 bases at J, with 10 bases between the two ends. The CDR3 has 13 amino acids. Here the CDR3 DNA reads TGTGCCAGCAGCGTAAAGGGGAAGCCTGAAGCTTTCTTT. The encoded protein is CASSVKGKPEAFF.

There are many counts of this clonotype. The CDR3: CASGGPIHDDEQFF. CDR3 sequence (DNA): TGTGCCAGCGGCGGACCGATCCATGACGATGAGCAGTTCTTC. This chain connects TRBV9 to TRBJ2-1; no reliable D call. The CDR3 totals 14 residues. V was trimmed by 7 bases and J by 8 bases, leaving 19 bases between them. The germline V gene encodes CDR1 SGDLS and CDR2 YYNGEE.

In its sample, this clonotype was seen many times. J is TRBJ2-1 and V is TRBV6-2 or TRBV6-3, with D unresolved. Trimming stripped 7 bases from V and 5 bases from J, with 21 bases between. Germline V gives CDR1 MNHEY, CDR2 SVGEGT. The CDR3 extends over 16 amino acids. The CDR3 here is CASNQPIGLLNNEQFF. DNA for the CDR3: TGTGCCAGCAACCAGCCTATCGGGTTGTTGAACAATGAGCAGTTCTTC.

This clonotype showed up just a few times. The chain combines TRBV15 with TRBJ2-7, with D perhaps matching TRBD1 or TRBD2 (5 bases each). The CDR3 covers 14 residues. Trimming took 5 bases from V and 0 from J, leaving 11 bases between them. Germline V gene sequence: CDR1 LNHNV, CDR2 YYDKDF (reference sequence). This CDR3 reads CATSRDANSYEQYF. In nucleotides, the CDR3 is TGTGCCACCAGCCGGGACGCCAACTCCTACGAGCAGTACTTC.

This clonotype was found many times. This rearrangement joins TRBV2 to TRBJ1-1; 7 bases are shared with TRBD1. The CDR3 loop spans 14 amino acids. The junction had 9 bases not matched to a gene; V was cut back by 10 bases and J by 1 base. Germline V CDR1 and CDR2: SNHLY, FYNNEI. The CDR3 nucleotides read TGTGCCAACGGGGACAGACGAGGGAACACTGAAGCTTTCTTT. Its protein is CANGDRRGNTEAFF.

This clonotype was observed at least ten times. J is TRBJ1-6 and V is TRBV28; no clear D. The germline V gene has CDR1 MDHEN and CDR2 SYDVKM. The CDR3 is 15 residues long. The germline V and J ends were trimmed by 4 bases and 6 bases, with 13 bases remaining between them. CDR3 DNA sequence: TGTGCCAGCAGTTCAATACTCCCGATTAATTCACCCCTCCACTTT. Its protein product is CASSSILPINSPLHF.

This clonotype was counted ten times or more. This chain uses TRBV18 with TRBJ1-5; no clear D. The germline V gene has CDR1 KGHSH and CDR2 LQKENI. This CDR3 is 13 amino acids long. The ends were cut back, 2 bases at V and 7 bases at J, with 9 bases in the middle. The CDR3 DNA sequence: TGTGCCAGCTCACCAGGGGTTGGGCAGCCCCAGCATTTT. Protein sequence: CASSPGVGQPQHF.